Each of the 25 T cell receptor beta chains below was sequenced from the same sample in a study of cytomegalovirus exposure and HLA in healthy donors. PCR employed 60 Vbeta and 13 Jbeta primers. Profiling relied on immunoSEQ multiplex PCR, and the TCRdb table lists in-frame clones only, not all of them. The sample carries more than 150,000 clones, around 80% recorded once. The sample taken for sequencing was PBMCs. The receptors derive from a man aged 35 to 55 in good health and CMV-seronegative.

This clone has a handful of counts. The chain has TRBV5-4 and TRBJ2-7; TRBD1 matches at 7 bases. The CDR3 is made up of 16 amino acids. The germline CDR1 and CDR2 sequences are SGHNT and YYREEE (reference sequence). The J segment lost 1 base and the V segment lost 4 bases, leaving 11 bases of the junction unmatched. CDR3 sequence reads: CASSPQTGRRSYEQYF. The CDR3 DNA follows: TGTGCCAGCAGCCCCCAGACAGGGCGGCGGTCCTACGAGCAGTACTTC.

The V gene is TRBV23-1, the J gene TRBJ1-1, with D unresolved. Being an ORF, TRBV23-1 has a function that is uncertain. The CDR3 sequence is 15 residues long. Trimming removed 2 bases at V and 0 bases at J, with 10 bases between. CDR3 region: CASSQTRVLNTEAFF. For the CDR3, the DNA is TGCGCCAGCAGTCAAACCCGGGTGTTGAACACTGAAGCTTTCTTT.

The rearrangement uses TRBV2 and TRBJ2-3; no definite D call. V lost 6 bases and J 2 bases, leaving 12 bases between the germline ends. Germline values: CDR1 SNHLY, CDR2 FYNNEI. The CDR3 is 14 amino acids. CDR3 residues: CASRFGSLTDTQYF. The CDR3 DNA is TGTGCCAGCAGATTCGGGTCCCTCACAGATACGCAGTATTTT.

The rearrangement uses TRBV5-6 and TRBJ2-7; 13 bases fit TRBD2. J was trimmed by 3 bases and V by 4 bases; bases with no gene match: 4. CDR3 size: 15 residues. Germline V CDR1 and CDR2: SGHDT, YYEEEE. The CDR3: CASSEGLAGIYEQYV. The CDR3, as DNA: TGTGCCAGCAGCGAGGGACTAGCGGGGATCTACGAGCAGTACGTC.

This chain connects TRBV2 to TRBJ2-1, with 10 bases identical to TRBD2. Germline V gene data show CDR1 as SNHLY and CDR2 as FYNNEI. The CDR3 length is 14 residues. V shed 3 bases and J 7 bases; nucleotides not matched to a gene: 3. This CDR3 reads CASSEGLARNEQFF. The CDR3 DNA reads TGTGCCAGCAGTGAGGGACTAGCGAGGAATGAGCAGTTCTTC.

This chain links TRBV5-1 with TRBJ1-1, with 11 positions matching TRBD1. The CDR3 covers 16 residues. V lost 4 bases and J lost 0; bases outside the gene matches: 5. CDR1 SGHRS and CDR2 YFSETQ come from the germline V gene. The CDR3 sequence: CASSAGTGGMNTEAFF. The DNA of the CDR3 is TGCGCCAGCAGCGCCGGGACAGGGGGTATGAACACTGAAGCTTTCTTT.

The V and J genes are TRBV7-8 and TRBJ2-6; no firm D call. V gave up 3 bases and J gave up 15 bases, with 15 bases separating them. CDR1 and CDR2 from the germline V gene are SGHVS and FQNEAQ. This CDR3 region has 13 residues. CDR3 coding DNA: TGTGCCAGCAGCTTTACCGGTATTCCTGGCCTGACTTTC. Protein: CASSFTGIPGLTF.

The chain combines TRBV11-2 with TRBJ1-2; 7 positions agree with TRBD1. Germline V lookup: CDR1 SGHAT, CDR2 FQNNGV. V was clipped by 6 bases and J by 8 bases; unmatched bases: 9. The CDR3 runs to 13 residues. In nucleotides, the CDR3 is TGTGCCAGCAGGACGACAGGGAAGGAAGGCTACACCTTC. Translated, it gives CASRTTGKEGYTF.

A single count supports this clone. CDR3 protein: CASSFGPGGDTQYF. The CDR3 DNA is TGTGCCAGCAGTTTTGGGCCCGGGGGAGATACGCAGTATTTT. The chain carries TRBV28 and TRBJ2-3, with D perhaps TRBD2 (6 bases). The CDR3 runs 14 residues. Per the germline V gene, CDR1 is MDHEN and CDR2 is SYDVKM. Trimming pared 3 bases from V and 5 bases from J, leaving 12 bases between.

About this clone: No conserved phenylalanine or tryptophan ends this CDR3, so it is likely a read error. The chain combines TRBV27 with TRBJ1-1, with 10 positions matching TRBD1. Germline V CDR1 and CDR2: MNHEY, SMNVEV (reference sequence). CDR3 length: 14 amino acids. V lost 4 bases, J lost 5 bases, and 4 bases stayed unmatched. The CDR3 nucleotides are TGTGCCAGCAGTTGGGGACAGGGGCGGACTGAAGCTTTCTCT. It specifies CASSWGQGRTEAFS.

CDR3 sequence (DNA): TGTGCCAGCAGCTTGGCTAGACAGGGGAATCAGCCCCAGCATTTT. Its translation: CASSLARQGNQPQHF. The V and J genes are TRBV13 and TRBJ1-5, with 8 bases that match TRBD1. The V gene end was trimmed by 3 bases and the J gene end by 4 bases; junction bases not matched to a gene: 5. CDR1 is PRHDT, CDR2 FYEKMQ, per germline (reference sequence). The CDR3 is 15 amino acids.

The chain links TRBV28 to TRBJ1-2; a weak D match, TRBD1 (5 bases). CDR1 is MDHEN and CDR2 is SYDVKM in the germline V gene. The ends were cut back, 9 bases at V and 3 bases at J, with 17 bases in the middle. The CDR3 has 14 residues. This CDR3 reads CASTIGAQHYGYTF. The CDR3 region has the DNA TGTGCCAGTACAATAGGGGCCCAGCACTATGGCTACACCTTC.

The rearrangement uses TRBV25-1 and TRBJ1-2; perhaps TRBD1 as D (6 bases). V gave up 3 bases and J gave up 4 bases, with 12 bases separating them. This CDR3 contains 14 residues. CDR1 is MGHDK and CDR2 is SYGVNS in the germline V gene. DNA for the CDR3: TGTGCCAGCAGTGATGGCAGGACAGTCTATGGCTACACCTTC. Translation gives CASSDGRTVYGYTF.

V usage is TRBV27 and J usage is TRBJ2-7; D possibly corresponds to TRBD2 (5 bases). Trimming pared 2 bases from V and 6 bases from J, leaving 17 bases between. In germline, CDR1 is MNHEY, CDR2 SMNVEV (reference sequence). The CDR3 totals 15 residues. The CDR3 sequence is CASSLERAGLGEQYF. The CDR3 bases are TGTGCCAGCAGTTTAGAGAGGGCCGGGTTGGGCGAGCAGTACTTC.

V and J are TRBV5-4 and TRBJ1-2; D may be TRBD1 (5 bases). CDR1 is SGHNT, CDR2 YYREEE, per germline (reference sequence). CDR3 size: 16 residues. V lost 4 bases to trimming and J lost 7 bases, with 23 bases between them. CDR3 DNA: TGTGCCAGCAGCCTCCCGCTAGGTCAGGGCCCTAGTGGCTACACCTTC. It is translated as CASSLPLGQGPSGYTF.

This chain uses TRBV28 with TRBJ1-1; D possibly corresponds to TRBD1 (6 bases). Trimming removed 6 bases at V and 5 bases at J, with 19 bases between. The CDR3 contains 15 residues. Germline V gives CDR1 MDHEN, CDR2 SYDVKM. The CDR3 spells CASRRAGAGATEAFF. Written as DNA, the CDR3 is TGTGCCAGCAGGAGGGCGGGGGCTGGGGCTACTGAAGCTTTCTTT. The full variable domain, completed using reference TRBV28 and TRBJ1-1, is DVKVTQSSRYLVKRTGEKVFLECVQDMDHENMFWYRQDPGLGLRLIYFSYDVKMKEKGDIPEGYSVSREKKERFSLILESASTNQTSMYLCASRRAGAGATEAFFGQGTRLTVV.

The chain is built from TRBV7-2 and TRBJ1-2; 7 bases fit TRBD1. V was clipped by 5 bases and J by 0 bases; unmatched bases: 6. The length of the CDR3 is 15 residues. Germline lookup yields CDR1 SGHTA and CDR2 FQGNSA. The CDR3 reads CASSVEGQTNYGYTF. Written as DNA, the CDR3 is TGTGCCAGCAGCGTAGAGGGACAGACTAACTATGGCTACACCTTC.

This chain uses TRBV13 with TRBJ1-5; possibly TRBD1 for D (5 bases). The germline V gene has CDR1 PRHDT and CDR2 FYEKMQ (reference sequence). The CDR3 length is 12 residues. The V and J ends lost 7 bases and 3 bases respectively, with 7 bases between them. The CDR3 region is CASTRDNQPQHF. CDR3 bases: TGTGCCAGCACCAGGGACAATCAGCCCCAGCATTTT. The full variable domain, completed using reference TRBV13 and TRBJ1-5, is AAGVIQSPRHLIKEKRETATLKCYPIPRHDTVYWYQQGPGQDPQFLISFYEKMQSDKGSIPDRFSAQQFSDYHSELNMSSLELGDSALYFCASTRDNQPQHFGDGTRLSIL.

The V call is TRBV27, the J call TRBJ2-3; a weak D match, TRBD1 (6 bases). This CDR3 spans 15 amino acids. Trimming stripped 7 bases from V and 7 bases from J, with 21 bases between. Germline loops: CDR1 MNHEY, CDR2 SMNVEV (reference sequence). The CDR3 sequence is CASTYTGPWMNTQYF. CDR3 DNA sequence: TGTGCCAGCACCTATACAGGGCCCTGGATGAATACGCAGTATTTT.

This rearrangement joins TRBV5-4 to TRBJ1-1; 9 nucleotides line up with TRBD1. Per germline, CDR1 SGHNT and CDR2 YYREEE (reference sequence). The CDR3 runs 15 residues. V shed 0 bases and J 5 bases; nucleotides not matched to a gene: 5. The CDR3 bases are TGTGCCAGCAGCTTGGGGGACAGGGAGGGAACTGAAGCTTTCTTT. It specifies CASSLGDREGTEAFF.

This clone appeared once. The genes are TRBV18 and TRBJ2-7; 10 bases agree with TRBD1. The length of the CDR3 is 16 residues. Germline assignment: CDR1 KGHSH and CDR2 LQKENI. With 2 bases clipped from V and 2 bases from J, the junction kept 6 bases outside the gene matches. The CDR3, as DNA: TGTGCCAGCTCACCAATCGGACAGGGGGGGGCCTACGAGCAGTACTTC. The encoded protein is CASSPIGQGGAYEQYF.

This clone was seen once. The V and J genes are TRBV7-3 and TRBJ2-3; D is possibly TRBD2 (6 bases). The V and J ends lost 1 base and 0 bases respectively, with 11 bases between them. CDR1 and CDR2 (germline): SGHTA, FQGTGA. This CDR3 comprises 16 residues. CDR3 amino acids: CASSLNSLASTDTQYF. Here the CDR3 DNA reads TGTGCCAGCAGCTTAAATTCTCTAGCGAGCACAGATACGCAGTATTTT.

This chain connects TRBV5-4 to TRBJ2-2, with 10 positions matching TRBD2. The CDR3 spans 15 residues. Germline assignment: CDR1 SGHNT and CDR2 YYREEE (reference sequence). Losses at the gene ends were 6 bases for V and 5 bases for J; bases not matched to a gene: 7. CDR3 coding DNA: TGTGCCAGCACCATAGCGGGAGGCCCTACCGGGGAGCTGTTTTTT. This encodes CASTIAGGPTGELFF.

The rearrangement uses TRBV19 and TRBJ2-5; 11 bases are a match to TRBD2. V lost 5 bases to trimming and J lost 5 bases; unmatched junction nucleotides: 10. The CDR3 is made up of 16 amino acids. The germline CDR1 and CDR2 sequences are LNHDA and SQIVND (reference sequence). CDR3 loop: CASSSGLAGGPETQYF. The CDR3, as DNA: TGTGCCAGTAGTTCGGGTTTAGCGGGAGGGCCCGAGACCCAGTACTTC. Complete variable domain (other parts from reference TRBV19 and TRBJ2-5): DGGITQSPKYLFRKEGQNVTLSCEQNLNHDAMYWYRQDPGQGLRLIYYSQIVNDFQKGDIAEGYSVSREKKESFPLTVTSAQKNPTAFYLCASSSGLAGGPETQYFGPGTRLLVL.

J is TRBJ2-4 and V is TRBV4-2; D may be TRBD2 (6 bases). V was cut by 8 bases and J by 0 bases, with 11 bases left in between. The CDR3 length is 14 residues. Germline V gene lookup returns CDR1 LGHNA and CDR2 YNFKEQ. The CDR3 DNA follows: TGTGCCAGCTCCCAGGGACTAGCCAAAAACATTCAGTACTTC. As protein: CASSQGLAKNIQYF.